The 18 T cell receptor beta chains below were found in one sample sequenced in a study of cytomegalovirus exposure and HLA in healthy donors. Amplification used 60 Vbeta primers and 13 Jbeta primers. Sequenced by immunoSEQ multiplex PCR; TCRdb stores in-frame clones only, minus some. The data show 75,000 to 95,000 clones, with over 60% seen just once and roughly 3.9% held by the top ten. Specimen: PBMCs. These TCRs come from a man younger than 40 in good health and CMV-seronegative.

The rearrangement links TRBV19 to TRBJ2-1, with TRBD1 as a possible D gene (5 bases). The CDR3 loop spans 15 amino acids. CDR1 LNHDA and CDR2 SQIVND come from the germline V gene (reference sequence). The germline V and J ends were trimmed by 3 bases and 3 bases, with 12 bases remaining between them. In DNA, the CDR3 is TGTGCCAGTAGTATCGCAGGACAAAGCTACAATGAGCAGTTCTTC. Its protein is CASSIAGQSYNEQFF.

V usage is TRBV28 and J usage is TRBJ2-1; 8 positions agree with TRBD2. The germline CDR1 and CDR2 sequences are MDHEN and SYDVKM. The CDR3 is 14 residues long. The J segment lost 4 bases and the V segment lost 6 bases, leaving 5 bases of the junction unmatched. In DNA form, the CDR3 reads TGTGCCAGCAGCCGGGGACTAGGATACAATGAGCAGTTCTTC. Translated: CASSRGLGYNEQFF.

The chain joins TRBV14 to TRBJ2-7; 11 nucleotides agree with TRBD2. Germline V gene data show CDR1 as SGHDN and CDR2 as FVKESK. Germline trimming cut 5 bases from V and 7 bases from J; bases unmatched to any gene: 10. This CDR3 is built from 15 residues. CDR3 sequence: CASSVTSGAPSEQYF. CDR3 DNA sequence: TGTGCCAGCAGCGTGACTAGCGGGGCGCCTTCTGAGCAGTACTTC.

As DNA, the CDR3 is TGTGCCAGCAGCTTCCCGATTGGCGGGAGTAATAAAGAGACCCAGTACTTC. Protein product: CASSFPIGGSNKETQYF. The J gene is TRBJ2-5, the V gene TRBV7-9; 7 nucleotides agree with TRBD2. Losses at the gene ends were 3 bases for V and 3 bases for J; bases not matched to a gene: 13. This CDR3 comprises 17 residues. Germline CDR1 is SEHNR and CDR2 is FQNEAQ (reference sequence).

The chain couples TRBV18 to TRBJ1-3; D not certain. This CDR3 is 17 amino acids long. V was pared by 3 bases and J by 0 bases, with 15 bases between. In germline, CDR1 is KGHSH, CDR2 LQKENI. Here the CDR3 reads CASSPGRAGSSGNTIYF. The CDR3 coding sequence is TGTGCCAGCTCACCGGGCAGAGCAGGAAGCTCTGGAAACACCATATATTTT.

The sample holds a few counts of this clone. The chain carries TRBV11-1 and TRBJ2-5; a weak D match, TRBD1 (6 bases). This CDR3 is 14 amino acids long. With 2 bases removed from V and 4 bases from J, the gap between germline ends came to 11 bases. Germline CDR1 is SGHAT and CDR2 is FQDESV (reference sequence). The CDR3 DNA follows: TGTGCCAGCAGCTTACAGGGGTGGCGAGAGACCCAGTACTTC. Encoded protein: CASSLQGWRETQYF.

This clone was seen a handful of times. The V gene is TRBV5-1, the J gene TRBJ2-3, with TRBD2 matching over 9 bases. CDR1 is SGHRS, CDR2 YFSETQ, per germline. This CDR3 has 16 amino acids. V was clipped by 0 bases and J by 2 bases; unmatched bases: 4. CDR3 residues: CASSLGLAGITDTQYF. CDR3 bases: TGCGCCAGCAGCTTGGGCCTAGCGGGGATCACAGATACGCAGTATTTT.

For the CDR3, the DNA is TGTGCCAGCACCCGGACAGCCTCGTCCCAAGAGACCCAGTACTTC. It codes for CASTRTASSQETQYF. The J gene is TRBJ2-5, the V gene TRBV27; weak D call: TRBD1 (6 bases). The CDR3 covers 15 residues. Trimming pared 7 bases from V and 1 base from J, leaving 16 bases between. Germline V gene lookup returns CDR1 MNHEY and CDR2 SMNVEV (reference sequence).

This clone showed up just a few times. The rearrangement uses TRBV11-3 and TRBJ2-5; 9 bases fit TRBD1. CDR1 and CDR2 from the germline V gene are SGHNT and YENEEA. This CDR3 has 15 residues. Trimming removed 1 base from V and 4 bases from J; junction bases left unmatched: 4. Here the CDR3 reads CASSLGPDRGETQYF. Here the CDR3 DNA reads TGTGCCAGCAGCTTAGGCCCGGACAGGGGAGAGACCCAGTACTTC.

The V call is TRBV30, the J call TRBJ2-7, with D perhaps matching TRBD1 (6 bases). The germline V gene has CDR1 GTSNPN and CDR2 SVGIG (reference sequence). V dropped 5 bases and J dropped 1 base, with 18 bases sitting between them. CDR3 length: 15 residues. CDR3 sequence reads: CAWPKTGTPSYEQYF. In DNA form, the CDR3 reads TGTGCCTGGCCCAAAACCGGGACACCATCCTACGAGCAGTACTTC.

V usage is TRBV6-1 and J usage is TRBJ2-2, with TRBD2 matching 7 bases. The CDR3 length is 15 residues. Germline V gene sequence: CDR1 MNHNS, CDR2 SASEGT. V gave up 5 bases and J gave up 2 bases; unmatched junction bases: 5. The CDR3 DNA follows: TGTGCCAGCAGTTGGGGCGGGGGTAACACCGGGGAGCTGTTTTTT. Its translation is CASSWGGGNTGELFF.

The gene calls are TRBV5-1 and TRBJ2-1; TRBD1 matches 11 bases. The germline gives CDR1 SGHRS, CDR2 YFSETQ. The junction had 5 bases not matched to a gene; V was cut back by 4 bases and J by 8 bases. This CDR3 is 14 amino acids long. Here the CDR3 reads CASSLGTGGYEQFF. CDR3 DNA: TGCGCCAGCAGCCTCGGGACAGGGGGTTATGAGCAGTTCTTC. Filled out from reference TRBV5-1 and TRBJ2-1, the complete variable domain reads KAGVTQTPRYLIKTRGQQVTLSCSPISGHRSVSWYQQTPGQGLQFLFEYFSETQRNKGNFPGRFSGRQFSNSRSEMNVSTLELGDSALYLCASSLGTGGYEQFFGPGTRLTVL.

This chain connects TRBV5-4 to TRBJ2-1; TRBD2 aligns across 15 bases. There are 17 residues in the CDR3. V dropped 4 bases and J dropped 7; count of bases not matched to a gene: 9. Germline CDR1 is SGHNT and CDR2 is YYREEE (reference sequence). In DNA form, the CDR3 reads TGTGCCAGCAGCCCGGGGACTAGCGGGGGGCAAACAAATGAGCAGTTCTTC. This gives the protein CASSPGTSGGQTNEQFF.

V is TRBV9 and J is TRBJ1-1; D call uncertain. This CDR3 region has 14 residues. Germline V gives CDR1 SGDLS, CDR2 YYNGEE. V was shortened by 0 bases and J by 2 bases, with 8 bases between the two germline ends. The CDR3 nucleotides read TGTGCCAGCAGCGTAGGGCAGGAAAACACTGAAGCTTTCTTT. Translated, it gives CASSVGQENTEAFF. The whole variable domain, filled in from reference TRBV9 and TRBJ1-1, reads DSGVTQTPKHLITATGQRVTLRCSPRSGDLSVYWYQQSLDQGLQFLIQYYNGEERAKGNILERFSAQQFPDLHSELNLSSLELGDSALYFCASSVGQENTEAFFGQGTRLTVV.

The chain employs TRBV14 and TRBJ2-5, with 9 bases aligning to TRBD2. Germline CDR1 is SGHDN and CDR2 is FVKESK. With 5 bases clipped from V and 4 bases from J, the junction kept 8 bases outside the gene matches. This CDR3 has 15 residues. CDR3 loop: CASSLPGLARETQYF. The CDR3 bases are TGTGCCAGCAGCTTACCGGGACTAGCTCGAGAGACCCAGTACTTC.

This clone was seen only a few times. The chain combines TRBV19 with TRBJ1-5; D is unresolved. CDR1 is LNHDA, CDR2 SQIVND, per germline (reference sequence). This CDR3 comprises 12 residues. The V and J ends lost 7 bases and 5 bases respectively, with 9 bases between them. CDR3 sequence reads: CASNRRDQPQHF. The CDR3 region has the DNA TGTGCCAGTAATAGGCGGGATCAGCCCCAGCATTTT.

The V call is TRBV5-7, the J call TRBJ2-7; D may be TRBD2 (6 bases). TRBV5-7 counts as an open reading frame of uncertain function. This CDR3 is 13 amino acids long. V was pared by 2 bases and J by 5 bases, with 11 bases between. The CDR3 DNA is TGTGCCAGCAGCTTAACGGGGAGGAACGAGCAGTACTTC. It is translated as CASSLTGRNEQYF.

J is TRBJ2-3 and V is TRBV5-1, with D possibly being TRBD1 (5 bases). Between the trimmed V and J ends, which lost 1 base and 0 bases, there was a span of 12 bases. Germline loops: CDR1 SGHRS, CDR2 YFSETQ. The CDR3 extends over 16 amino acids. The CDR3 DNA reads TGCGCCAGCAGCTTGAGTGACGACAGAAGCACAGATACGCAGTATTTT. Translation gives CASSLSDDRSTDTQYF.